These 15 T cell receptor beta chains were sequenced from one sample in a study of Graves' ophthalmopathy and Graves' hyperthyroidism. Amplification of TCR beta CDR3 regions used RNA transcripts. An opening RT-PCR round employed HTBI primers and preceded a second-round multiplex PCR. TCRdb fed the multiplex PCR reads into MiXCR, producing one record per CDR3 protein. The sample carries hundreds of thousands of distinct CDR3 sequences, under 50% recorded once. The sequencing input was peripheral blood. Receptor source: an adult man with Graves' ophthalmopathy.

The chain links TRBV9 to TRBJ2-5; 7 bases are a match to TRBD1. In germline, CDR1 is SGDLS, CDR2 YYNGEE. This CDR3 spans 14 amino acids. The J segment lost 5 bases and the V segment lost 4 bases, leaving 8 bases of the junction unmatched. The CDR3 bases are TGTGCCAGCAGCCAAGTTCAGGGGGAGGAGACCCAGTACTTC. Its protein product is CASSQVQGEETQYF.

The J gene is TRBJ2-2, the V gene TRBV15; possible D gene TRBD1, 5 bases. The CDR3 is 14 residues long. V dropped 3 bases and J dropped 6 bases, with 11 bases sitting between them. CDR1 is LNHNV and CDR2 is YYDKDF in the germline V gene (reference sequence). The CDR3 spells CATSSSRAAGELFF. DNA for the CDR3: TGTGCCACCAGCAGTTCCAGGGCCGCCGGGGAGCTGTTTTTT.

This clonotype turned up a few times. The chain recombines TRBV20-1 with TRBJ1-5; a possible D gene is TRBD1 (5 bases). Germline V CDR1 and CDR2: DFQATT, SNEGSKA (reference sequence). V was pared by 5 bases and J by 3 bases, with 11 bases between. The CDR3 consists of 13 residues. CDR3 residues: CSAGGGYNQPQHF. CDR3 DNA sequence: TGCAGTGCTGGGGGAGGTTACAATCAGCCCCAGCATTTT.

The V call is TRBV11-2, the J call TRBJ2-7; 12 bases fit TRBD1. Trimming at V came to 5 bases and at J to 5 bases, leaving 7 bases not matched to a gene. In germline, CDR1 is SGHAT, CDR2 FQNNGV. CDR3 length: 15 amino acids. The CDR3 bases are TGTGCCAGCAGCGTTCCGGGACAGGGGGCTCACGAGCAGTACTTC. Translating it yields CASSVPGQGAHEQYF.

This clonotype was seen only a few times. This chain connects TRBV6-1 to TRBJ1-4, with TRBD1 as a possible D gene (5 bases). Germline CDR1 reads MNHNS; CDR2 reads SASEGT. Trimming took 7 bases from V and 8 from J, leaving 17 bases between them. This CDR3 is 14 amino acids long. The chain's CDR3 is CASTTGAKGEKLFF. In nucleotides, the CDR3 is TGTGCCAGCACCACTGGGGCAAAGGGAGAAAAACTGTTTTTT.

CDR3 nucleotides: TGTGCCAGCAGCCCGGGGGCCGGGTTGGGGCCCCAGCATTTT. Protein sequence: CASSPGAGLGPQHF. The V and J genes are TRBV2 and TRBJ1-5; D possibly corresponds to TRBD1 (6 bases). The CDR3 runs 14 residues. In germline, CDR1 is SNHLY, CDR2 FYNNEI. V gave up 6 bases and J gave up 9 bases, with 18 bases separating them.

As for this clonotype: One junction end does not reproduce the germline sequence, and a read error may be involved. The chain combines TRBV7-2 with TRBJ1-2; 10 bases agree with TRBD1. Germline V gene sequence: CDR1 SGHTA, CDR2 FQGNSA. The CDR3 covers 17 residues. Here the CDR3 reads CASSQDATGQGNYGYTF. The CDR3 DNA sequence: TGCGCCAGCAGCCAAGATGCAACGGGACAGGGGAACTATGGCTACACCTTC.

There are many counts of this clonotype. This chain joins TRBV7-8 and TRBJ2-5; 10 bases fit TRBD2. This CDR3 is built from 14 residues. J lost 5 bases, V lost 4 bases, and 4 bases had no gene match. Germline V gives CDR1 SGHVS, CDR2 FQNEAQ. The CDR3 protein is CASSSGTSVETQYF. DNA of the CDR3: TGTGCCAGCAGCTCGGGGACTAGCGTGGAGACCCAGTACTTC.

The CDR3 region has the DNA TGTGCCAGCAGTCGCCGCGGCGGCCAACAGGGAGGGTCACCCCTCCACTTT. Encoded protein: CASSRRGGQQGGSPLHF. The V gene is TRBV11-2, the J gene TRBJ1-6; perhaps TRBD1 as D (6 bases). Germline CDR1 is SGHAT and CDR2 is FQNNGV. The CDR3 is 17 amino acids. V was cut by 6 bases and J by 10 bases, with 25 bases left in between.

The V and J genes are TRBV20-1 and TRBJ1-6, with D possibly matching TRBD1 (5 bases). V lost 3 bases, J lost 8 bases, and 8 bases lay in between. The CDR3 contains 12 residues. Germline CDR1 reads DFQATT; CDR2 reads SNEGSKA (reference sequence). The CDR3 region is CSASQGDSPLHF. The CDR3, as DNA: TGCAGTGCTAGCCAGGGCGATTCACCCCTCCACTTT.

This clonotype came up many times. This rearrangement joins TRBV5-1 to TRBJ1-6; unclear D gene. This CDR3 is built from 17 residues. The germline V gene encodes CDR1 SGHRS and CDR2 YFSETQ. V was shortened by 0 bases and J by 0 bases, with 10 bases between the two germline ends. The DNA of the CDR3 is TGCGCCAGCAGCTTGGCCGGGAGAGACTCCTATAATTCACCCCTCCACTTT. Translated: CASSLAGRDSYNSPLHF.

As for this clonotype: A junction boundary mismatches the germline segment, possibly from a read error. The chain uses TRBV12-3 or TRBV12-4 and TRBJ2-2, with a possible D match to TRBD2 (5 bases). CDR3 size: 12 residues. The CDR3 DNA sequence: TGTGCCAGCAGACCGAACACCGGGGAGCTGCTTTTT. It is translated as CASRPNTGELLF.

This clonotype showed up just a few times. V gene TRBV9 combines with J gene TRBJ2-7; TRBD1 aligns across 7 bases. CDR1 is SGDLS and CDR2 is YYNGEE in the germline V gene. Trimming took 0 bases from V and 2 from J; bases not matched to a gene: 8. The length of the CDR3 is 16 residues. CDR3 DNA: TGTGCCAGCAGCGTAGCCCTCGGACAGGATCCCTACGAGCAGTACTTC. It codes for CASSVALGQDPYEQYF.

This clonotype was seen only a few times. The rearrangement joins TRBV14 to TRBJ2-7; 10 bases map to TRBD1. J gave up 4 bases and V 3 bases, and 15 bases lay outside the gene matches. In germline, CDR1 is SGHDN, CDR2 FVKESK. This CDR3 region has 18 residues. The CDR3: CASSHGGPWTGGNYEQYF. For the CDR3, the DNA is TGTGCCAGCAGCCATGGGGGCCCATGGACAGGGGGTAATTACGAGCAGTACTTC.

In this sample, this clonotype turned up many times. The genes are TRBV9 and TRBJ1-4, with D unclear. Trimming took 4 bases from V and 8 from J, leaving 15 bases between them. Germline V gives CDR1 SGDLS, CDR2 YYNGEE. CDR3 length equals 14 residues. The CDR3, as DNA: TGTGCCAGCAGCCCCTCCTCCAAATTGGAAAAACTGTTTTTT. Its protein product is CASSPSSKLEKLFF.